The following is a T cell receptor beta chain sequence with its context. This sample was included in a study of blood T cell repertoires in COVID-19. About the research overall: Sites in the United States, Italy and Spain provided acute and convalescent COVID-19 samples. The analysed material was cDNA or gDNA that came from T cells, B-cell-depleted T cells, or PBMCs.

CDR1 MGHRA and CDR2 YSYEKL come from the germline V gene. V lost 4 bases to trimming and J lost 2 bases; unmatched junction nucleotides: 6. This CDR3 has 16 amino acids. Methods used by the authors: Researchers report that nucleated cell counts were estimated from reference gene primer amplification. This table comes from immunoSEQ multiplex PCR, and its TCRdb copy is limited to in-frame clones, with some not included. For V, J and clone size, that table is used; D and trimming come from the DNA. The repertoire holds around 24,000 clones, with roughly 90% as singletons. The chain joins TRBV4-1 to TRBJ2-1, with TRBD2 matching over 9 bases. This clonotype was obtained from a woman aged 55-69 years with active COVID-19. The material sequenced was peripheral blood. CDR3: CASSLAGAGPYNEQFF. Here the CDR3 DNA reads TGCGCCAGCAGCCTAGCGGGAGCTGGGCCCTACAATGAGCAGTTCTTC.